Included here is one TCR beta chain sequence, with context. Under the authors' procedure: The assay estimated nucleated cells by amplifying reference gene primers. Only in-frame clones appear in the TCRdb table, and some are missing; sequencing was by immunoSEQ multiplex PCR. D and trimming were read from the DNA, whereas the V and J calls and clone size are those reported in that table. The sample records 95,000 to 150,000 clones, 84% being singletons. These data originate in a study of blood T cell repertoires in COVID-19. Membership in each cohort depended on participant-reported clinical history. The source is a woman between 25 and 40 years old who had recovered from COVID-19. Sequencing was performed on PBMCs or T cells enriched from blood (not recorded which).

CDR3 in DNA: TGTGCCAGCAGCTTGGGGGGGGGCACAGATACGCAGTATTTT. Translated: CASSLGGGTDTQYF. This sequence joins TRBV13 and TRBJ2-3, with 7 positions matching TRBD2. The V segment lost 3 bases and the J segment 1 base; nucleotides outside the gene matches: 1. The germline V gene encodes CDR1 PRHDT and CDR2 FYEKMQ (reference sequence). CDR3 length equals 14 residues. Complete variable domain (other parts from reference TRBV13 and TRBJ2-3): AAGVIQSPRHLIKEKRETATLKCYPIPRHDTVYWYQQGPGQDPQFLISFYEKMQSDKGSIPDRFSAQQFSDYHSELNMSSLELGDSALYFCASSLGGGTDTQYFGPGTRLTVL.